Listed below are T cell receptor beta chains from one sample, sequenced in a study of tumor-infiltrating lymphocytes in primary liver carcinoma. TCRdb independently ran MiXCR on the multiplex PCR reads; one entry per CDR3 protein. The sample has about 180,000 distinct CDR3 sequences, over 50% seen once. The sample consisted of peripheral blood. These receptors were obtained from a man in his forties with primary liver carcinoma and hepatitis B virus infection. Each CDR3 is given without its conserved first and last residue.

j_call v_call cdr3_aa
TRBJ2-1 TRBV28 ASSFGVYNEQF
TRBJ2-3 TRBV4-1 ASSQEGSGPSTDTQY
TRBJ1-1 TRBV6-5 ASSTPPGAQGPNTEAF
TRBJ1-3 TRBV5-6 ASSAGPNSGNTIY
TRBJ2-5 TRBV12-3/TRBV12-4 ASGLGLAGTQETQY
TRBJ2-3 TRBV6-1 ASSKGLAGGVPDTQY
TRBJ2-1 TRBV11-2 ASSSSSERYNEQF
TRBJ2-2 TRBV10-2 ASSDLGKNTGELF
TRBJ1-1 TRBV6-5 ASRPGPGGEAF
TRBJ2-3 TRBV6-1 ASSEAGTDTQY
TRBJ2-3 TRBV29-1 SVQKGNTDTQY
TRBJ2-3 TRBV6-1 ASGGQGGEDTQY
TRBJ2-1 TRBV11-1 ASSSPMFYEQF